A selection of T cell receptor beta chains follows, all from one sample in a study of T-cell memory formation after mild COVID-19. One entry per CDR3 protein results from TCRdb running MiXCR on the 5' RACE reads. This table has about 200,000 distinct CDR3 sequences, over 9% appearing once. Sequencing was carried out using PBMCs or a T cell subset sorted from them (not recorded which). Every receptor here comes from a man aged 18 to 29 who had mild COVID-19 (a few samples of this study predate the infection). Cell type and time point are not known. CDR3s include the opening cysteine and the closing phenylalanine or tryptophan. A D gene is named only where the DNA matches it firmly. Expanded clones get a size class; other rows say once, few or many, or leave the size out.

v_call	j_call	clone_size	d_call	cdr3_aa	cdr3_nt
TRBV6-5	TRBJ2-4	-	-	CASSYSGKAKNIQYF	TGTGCCAGCAGTTACTCGGGAAAAGCCAAAAACATTCAGTACTTC
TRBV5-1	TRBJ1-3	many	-	CASSFALAGTSGNTIYF	TGCGCCAGCAGCTTCGCCCTCGCCGGGACCTCTGGAAACACCATATATTTT
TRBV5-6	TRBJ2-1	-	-	CASRIVPGRGEQFF	TGTGCCAGCAGAATTGTTCCGGGGCGCGGTGAGCAGTTCTTC
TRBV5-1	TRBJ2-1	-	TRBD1	CASSGQGAHNEQFF	TGCGCCAGCAGCGGACAGGGGGCCCACAATGAGCAGTTCTTC
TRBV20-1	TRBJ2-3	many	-	CSARTLGSTDTQYF	TGCAGTGCCCGGACCCTAGGTAGCACAGATACGCAGTATTTT
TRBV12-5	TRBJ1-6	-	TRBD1	CASGLASGTGGNSPLHF	TGTGCTAGTGGTTTGGCGTCCGGGACAGGGGGAAATTCACCCCTCCACTTT
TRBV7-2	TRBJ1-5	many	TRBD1	CASSSYRGSSNQPQHF	TGTGCCAGCAGCTCGTACAGGGGTTCGAGCAATCAGCCCCAGCATTTT
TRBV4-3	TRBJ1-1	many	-	CASSQPGADTEAFF	TGCGCCAGCAGCCAACCCGGAGCGGACACTGAAGCTTTCTTT
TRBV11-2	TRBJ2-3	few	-	CASSLGLRYPAGADTQYF	TGTGCCAGCAGCTTAGGTTTGCGCTACCCTGCTGGGGCAGATACGCAGTATTTT
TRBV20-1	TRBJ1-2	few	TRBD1	CSVPRGQGSSYGYTF	TGCAGTGTCCCGAGGGGGCAGGGGTCGTCGTATGGCTACACCTTC
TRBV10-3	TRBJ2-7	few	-	CAISEGDPYEQYF	TGTGCCATCAGTGAGGGGGACCCCTACGAGCAGTACTTC
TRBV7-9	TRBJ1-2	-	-	CASSLSGGQKFYGYTF	TGTGCCAGCAGCTTATCAGGCGGACAGAAGTTCTATGGCTACACCTTC
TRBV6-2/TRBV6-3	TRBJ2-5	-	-	CARSRVGTQETQYF	TGTGCCAGAAGTCGCGTGGGGACACAAGAGACCCAGTACTTC
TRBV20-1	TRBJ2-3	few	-	CSATPDTDTQYF	TGCAGTGCTACACCAGACACAGATACGCAGTATTTT
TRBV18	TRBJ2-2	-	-	CASSQIYRAGELFF	TGTGCCAGCTCACAAATTTACCGGGCCGGGGAGCTGTTTTTT
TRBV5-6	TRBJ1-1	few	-	CASSQTVMNTEAFF	TGTGCCAGCAGCCAGACAGTTATGAACACTGAAGCTTTCTTT
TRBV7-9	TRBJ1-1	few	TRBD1	CASSYSRGEPNTEAFF	TGTGCCAGCAGCTATAGCAGGGGGGAGCCGAACACTGAAGCTTTCTTT
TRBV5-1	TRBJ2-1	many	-	CASSLPRGGSYNEQFF	TGCGCCAGCAGCTTACCCAGGGGGGGTTCTTACAATGAGCAGTTCTTC
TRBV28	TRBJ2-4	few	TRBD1	CASSPRPGTGSGKNIQYF	TGTGCCAGCAGCCCCCGTCCCGGGACAGGGTCGGGCAAAAACATTCAGTACTTC
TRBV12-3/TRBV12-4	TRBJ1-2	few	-	CASSLAVQLNGYTF	TGTGCCAGCAGTTTAGCGGTACAGCTCAATGGCTACACCTTC
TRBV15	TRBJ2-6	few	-	CATSRQGSGANVLTF	TGTGCCACCAGCAGACAGGGATCCGGGGCCAACGTCCTGACTTTC
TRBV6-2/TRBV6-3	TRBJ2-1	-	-	CASRISYNEQFF	TGTGCCAGCAGGATTTCCTACAATGAGCAGTTCTTC
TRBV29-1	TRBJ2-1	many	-	CSVALGVEGEQFF	TGCAGCGTTGCTCTTGGGGTTGAGGGTGAGCAGTTCTTC
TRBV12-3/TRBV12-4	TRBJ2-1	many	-	CASSLEAGSNEQFF	TGTGCCAGCAGTTTAGAGGCCGGATCCAATGAGCAGTTCTTC
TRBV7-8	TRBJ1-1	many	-	CASSLAGGAFF	TGTGCCAGCAGCTTGGCAGGAGGAGCTTTCTTT
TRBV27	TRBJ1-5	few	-	CASSRTVLEAQHF	TGTGCCAGCAGTAGGACAGTCCTGGAAGCCCAGCATTTT
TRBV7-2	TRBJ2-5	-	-	CASSLIGGPWQETQYF	TGTGCCAGCAGCTTAATCGGGGGCCCTTGGCAAGAGACCCAGTACTTC
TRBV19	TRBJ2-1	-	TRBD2	CASTQTGLAGVEQFF	TGTGCCAGTACCCAAACCGGGCTAGCGGGGGTTGAGCAGTTCTTC
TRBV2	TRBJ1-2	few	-	CASSQTTGGYGYTF	TGTGCCAGCAGTCAAACGACAGGCGGCTATGGCTACACCTTC
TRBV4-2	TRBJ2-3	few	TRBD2	CASRTRRGGALDTQYF	TGTGCCAGCAGGACCCGGCGGGGGGGGGCCCTAGATACGCAGTATTTT
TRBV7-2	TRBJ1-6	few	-	CASSLPRDSLALHF	TGTGCCAGCAGCCTTCCTCGGGACTCCCTGGCCCTCCACTTT
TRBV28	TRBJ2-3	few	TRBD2	CASSPRLAGRYTDTQYF	TGTGCCAGCAGTCCGAGACTAGCGGGGCGCTACACAGATACGCAGTATTTT
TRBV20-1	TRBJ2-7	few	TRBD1	CSSQGQGPYEQYF	TGCAGTTCCCAGGGACAGGGGCCCTACGAGCAGTACTTC
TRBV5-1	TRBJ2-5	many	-	CASTIQGAGETQYF	TGCGCCAGCACTATTCAAGGGGCGGGGGAGACCCAGTACTTC
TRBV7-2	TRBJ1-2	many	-	CASSLSMGTLHYGYTF	TGTGCCAGCAGCTTAAGCATGGGGACTCTTCACTATGGCTACACCTTC
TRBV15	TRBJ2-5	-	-	CATSRDQGTAQETQYF	TGTGCCACCAGCAGAGATCAGGGGACTGCGCAAGAGACCCAGTACTTC
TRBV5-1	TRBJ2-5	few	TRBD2	CASSPGTAGVQETQYF	TGCGCCAGCAGCCCAGGGACCGCGGGGGTACAAGAGACCCAGTACTTC
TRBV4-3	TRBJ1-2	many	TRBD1	CASSQDWQGAVNYGYTF	TGCGCCAGCAGCCAAGATTGGCAGGGGGCTGTAAACTATGGCTACACCTTC
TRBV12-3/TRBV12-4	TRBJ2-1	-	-	CASSLELGDNEQFF	TGTGCCAGCAGCCTAGAACTAGGGGACAATGAGCAGTTCTTC
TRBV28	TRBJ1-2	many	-	CASSLSNADGYTF	TGTGCCAGCAGTTTATCGAATGCGGATGGCTACACCTTC
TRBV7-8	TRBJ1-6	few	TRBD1	CASSLGQILSPLHF	TGTGCCAGCAGCTTGGGACAGATACTTTCACCCCTCCACTTT